Listed here is a single TCR beta chain. What it recognizes is unknown. MiXCR, applied by TCRdb to the PCR reads, yields one record per CDR3 protein. The table records around 37,000 distinct CDR3 sequences, about 34% of them present only once. The data were obtained in a study of vaccination and CD4 T cells after COVID-19. Time point given: late sampling 161 to 241 days after vaccination in a few convalescent patients. Study-wide findings and caveats: Post-vaccination, and not before, a median 86.3% of reactive clones appeared in convalescent patients. Researchers looked at relatively few convalescent patients and had no early post-infection timepoints.

The origin of this receptor is a human donor who had recovered from COVID-19. The specimen was CD4+ T cells from blood, collected about 7 months after SARS-CoV-2 vaccination.

The CDR3 DNA sequence: TGTGCCAGCAGCCCCCCCCCTGGGCGGGAGCCGTACGAGCAGTACTTC. Translating gives CASSPPPGREPYEQYF. This chain uses TRBV6-1 with TRBJ2-7; 7 nucleotides align to TRBD2. V gave up 6 bases and J gave up 4 bases; unmatched junction bases: 15. Germline loops: CDR1 MNHNS, CDR2 SASEGT. The CDR3 contains 16 residues.